This T cell receptor beta chain appears in the sequencing data of a study of CD8+ T cells in alopecia areata. V lost 2 bases, J lost 0 bases, and 10 bases lay in between. The CDR3 consists of 15 residues. The germline V gene has CDR1 LNHNV and CDR2 YYDKDF (reference sequence). Extracted RNA was reverse transcribed into cDNA, the sequencing template. Repertoires were generated with immunoSEQ multiplex PCR, while TCRdb's copy carries only in-frame clones and drops some. Of 120,000 or so clones in the sample, 40% to 55% are singletons; the top ten hold roughly a tenth. The sequencing sample was made of NKG2D-low CD8+ T cells sorted from blood. The chain has TRBV15 and TRBJ2-5, with D perhaps TRBD1 or TRBD2 (6 bases each). The origin of this receptor is a human donor with alopecia areata. CDR3 DNA: TGTGCCACCAGCAGATCGGGGGCCTACCAAGAGACCCAGTACTTC. Translated: CATSRSGAYQETQYF.